The rows below give T cell receptor beta chains drawn from one sample of a study of cytomegalovirus exposure and HLA in healthy donors. Clones were read by immunoSEQ multiplex PCR, and TCRdb kept only the in-frame ones, dropping some. The sample lists some 140,000 clones, approximately 84% occurring once. Material for sequencing was PBMCs. These receptors were taken from a woman in her 30s in good health and CMV-seronegative. Both conserved end residues are part of each CDR3.

TRBV9,CASSVGSFNYGYTF
TRBV6-5,CASSRQSGTGGYTF
TRBV9,CASSVGGGFNTGELFF
TRBV5-5,CASSFGWPGANVLTF
TRBV25-1,CASSKGREQYF
TRBV7-8,CASSTMGGASGVPVNEQFF
TRBV4-3,CASSQDRGRYEQYF
TRBV9,CASSKTVANTGELFF
TRBV7-2,CASGSSTGGGYTF
TRBV29-1,CSVDRRGQETQYF
TRBV2,CASSEAGGYGYTF
TRBV6-5,CASWRGSTTGELFF
TRBV5-8,CASSLEGPGYQPQHF
TRBV5-4,CASSLQGPGNTIYF
TRBV7-3,CASSLTQLGAGELFF
TRBV7-9,CATGAGGTEAFF
TRBV2,CASSPSGGPSYNEQFF
TRBV7-2,CASSQGRGLGQPQHF
TRBV30,CAWSVSRGSGNTIYF
TRBV9,CASSVDRGRDYGYTF
TRBV6-5,CASSYSFLGAGYGYTF
TRBV10-3,CAIRARQGGNYGYTF
TRBV6-1,CASSAGGQNIQYF
TRBV2,CASSDQPWAASPLHF
TRBV18,CASSALPTGELFF
TRBV7-2,CASSLIRETEAFF
TRBV7-2,CASSLARYNSPLHF
TRBV6-1,CASKHRDRTNTEAFF
TRBV5-4,CASSAPDQGDIQYF
TRBV6-6,CASSFDQPQHF
TRBV6-5,CASRPGQGAAEQFF
TRBV2,CASSVQGPDEQYF
TRBV15,CATSRDRGNTEAFF
TRBV19,CASSIGVGRAIYGYTF
TRBV7-2,CASSPYNQPQHF
TRBV7-6,CASSFESGGSGNTIYF
TRBV2,CASSETSGGATDTQYF
TRBV6-5,CASSYSGGEKLFF
TRBV6-5,CASSYSAQGRDSPLHF